The clone carrying this T cell receptor (beta chain) was observed a few times. This sample was taken from a study of T cells in Graves' hyperthyroidism and ophthalmopathy. The CDR3 regions of TCR beta were amplified from RNA transcripts. The TCR CDR3 first-round RT-PCR relied on the HTBI primer set. TCRdb analysed the multiplex PCR reads with MiXCR anew, one entry per CDR3 protein. The sample holds approximately 400,000 distinct CDR3 sequences, approximately 15% seen once. Diagnoses used clinical symptoms, serum thyroxine and TRAb, thyroid ultrasound and orbital computed tomography. The CDR3 is 16 residues long. Trimming left V 0 bases short and J 4 bases short, with 13 bases between. CDR1 is LGHDT, CDR2 YNNKEL, per germline (reference sequence).

Sequenced sample: blood. This receptor was taken from a woman between 18 and 29 years old with Graves' hyperthyroidism. The chain couples TRBV3-1 to TRBJ2-1; D could derive from TRBD1 or TRBD2 (6 bases each). Written as DNA, the CDR3 is TGTGCCAGCAGCCAAGAAGGGGGGACTCTGTACAATGAGCAGTTCTTC. It codes for CASSQEGGTLYNEQFF.